A selection of T cell receptor beta chains follows, all from one sample in a study of blood T cell repertoires in COVID-19. Only in-frame clones appear in the TCRdb table, and some are missing; sequencing was by immunoSEQ multiplex PCR. The table has roughly 200,000 clones, under 90% seen once. Sequenced sample: peripheral blood. These receptors were obtained from an older man with acute or convalescent COVID-19. CDR3s include the opening cysteine and the closing phenylalanine or tryptophan. Fields, in order: clone size, J gene, V gene, D gene, CDR3 DNA, CDR3 protein. The D gene is left open where the match is weak. Expanded clones are given a class, and other clones once, few, many or no size at all.

clone size: -; J gene: TRBJ1-5; V gene: TRBV4-2; D gene: -; CDR3 DNA: TGTGCCAGCAGCCAAGAAACCAGTAGCAATCAGCCCCAGCATTTT; CDR3 protein: CASSQETSSNQPQHF
clone size: -; J gene: TRBJ2-3; V gene: TRBV7-2; D gene: -; CDR3 DNA: TGTGCCAGCAGCTCTTCAGGGAGGACAAATACGCAGTATTTT; CDR3 protein: CASSSSGRTNTQYF
clone size: -; J gene: TRBJ2-7; V gene: TRBV5-6; D gene: -; CDR3 DNA: TGTGCCAGCAGCTTTTATGACGAGCAGTACTTC; CDR3 protein: CASSFYDEQYF
clone size: -; J gene: TRBJ2-5; V gene: TRBV7-3; D gene: TRBD1; CDR3 DNA: TGTGCCAGCAGCTCAGGGGGCGCGGGGGAGACCCAGTACTTC; CDR3 protein: CASSSGGAGETQYF
clone size: -; J gene: TRBJ1-2; V gene: TRBV6-6; D gene: -; CDR3 DNA: TGTGCCAGTTTACCAGGGATAAACTATGGCTACACCTTC; CDR3 protein: CASLPGINYGYTF
clone size: -; J gene: TRBJ2-1; V gene: TRBV4-1; D gene: -; CDR3 DNA: TGCGCCAGCAGCCAAGATCGTCGGAGTTCGGGTGAGCAGTTCTTC; CDR3 protein: CASSQDRRSSGEQFF
clone size: -; J gene: TRBJ2-3; V gene: TRBV10-2; D gene: TRBD2; CDR3 DNA: TGCGCCAGCGAACCGACTAGCGGTAGCACAGATACGCAGTATTTT; CDR3 protein: CASEPTSGSTDTQYF
clone size: -; J gene: TRBJ2-7; V gene: TRBV6-5; D gene: TRBD1; CDR3 DNA: TGTGCCAGCAGGGCCGGGACAGGGCGGTACGAGCAGTACTTC; CDR3 protein: CASRAGTGRYEQYF
clone size: -; J gene: TRBJ2-5; V gene: TRBV7-2; D gene: TRBD1; CDR3 DNA: TGTGCCAGCAGCGGAAAAACAGGGGGCGCGTTAGAGACCCAGTACTTC; CDR3 protein: CASSGKTGGALETQYF
clone size: once; J gene: TRBJ1-1; V gene: TRBV7-9; D gene: -; CDR3 DNA: TGTGCCAGCAGCCAGGAACCCGGCAGGTTTGAAGCTTTCTTT; CDR3 protein: CASSQEPGRFEAFF
clone size: -; J gene: TRBJ2-5; V gene: TRBV7-2; D gene: TRBD2; CDR3 DNA: TGTGCCAGCAGCCGTAGCGGGAGGCGCCAAGAGACCCAGTACTTC; CDR3 protein: CASSRSGRRQETQYF
clone size: -; J gene: TRBJ2-3; V gene: TRBV9; D gene: -; CDR3 DNA: TGTGCCAGCAGCGTAATGCAGTACACAGATACGCAGTATTTT; CDR3 protein: CASSVMQYTDTQYF
clone size: -; J gene: TRBJ1-5; V gene: TRBV6-6; D gene: -; CDR3 DNA: TGTGCCAGCAGTTCTCTGATCGGGAGCCCGTATCAGCCCCAGCATTTT; CDR3 protein: CASSSLIGSPYQPQHF
clone size: few; J gene: TRBJ2-4; V gene: TRBV4-1; D gene: -; CDR3 DNA: TGCGCCAGCAGCCAAGCCGCGGGCATTCAGTACTTC; CDR3 protein: CASSQAAGIQYF
clone size: once; J gene: TRBJ2-7; V gene: TRBV19; D gene: TRBD2; CDR3 DNA: TGTGCCAGTAGAGATAGCGGGAGAAGTTCCTACGAGCAGTACTTC; CDR3 protein: CASRDSGRSSYEQYF
clone size: once; J gene: TRBJ2-1; V gene: TRBV25-1; D gene: TRBD2; CDR3 DNA: TGTGCCAGCAGTGAAGTCGGGACTAGCTGGAACAATGAGCAGTTCTTC; CDR3 protein: CASSEVGTSWNNEQFF
clone size: -; J gene: TRBJ2-3; V gene: TRBV9; D gene: TRBD2; CDR3 DNA: TGTGCCAGCAGCGTCGGACTAGCGGGAGGATCCGGCCACACAGATACGCAGTATTTT; CDR3 protein: CASSVGLAGGSGHTDTQYF
clone size: -; J gene: TRBJ2-7; V gene: TRBV3-1/TRBV3-2; D gene: -; CDR3 DNA: TGTGCCAGCAGCCAAGATCCAGCTAGCACCGAGCCGCAGCGCGAGCAGTACTTC; CDR3 protein: CASSQDPASTEPQREQYF
clone size: once; J gene: TRBJ2-6; V gene: TRBV19; D gene: TRBD1; CDR3 DNA: TGTGCCAGTAGGGGGGTGGGACAGCTCTCCCAAACAGGGGCCAACGTCCTGACTTTC; CDR3 protein: CASRGVGQLSQTGANVLTF
clone size: -; J gene: TRBJ2-2; V gene: TRBV5-4; D gene: TRBD2; CDR3 DNA: TGTGCCAGCAGCCCTCGGACTAGCGGGCAGAACACCGGGGAGCTGTTTTTT; CDR3 protein: CASSPRTSGQNTGELFF
clone size: -; J gene: TRBJ2-1; V gene: TRBV2; D gene: -; CDR3 DNA: TGTGCCAGCAATCTAGTGTCCTACAATGAGCAGTTCTTC; CDR3 protein: CASNLVSYNEQFF
clone size: -; J gene: TRBJ1-5; V gene: TRBV7-2; D gene: -; CDR3 DNA: TGTGCCAGCAGCCAAGGATCCGGGGGCAATCAGCCCCAGCATTTT; CDR3 protein: CASSQGSGGNQPQHF
clone size: -; J gene: TRBJ2-5; V gene: TRBV10-3; D gene: -; CDR3 DNA: TGTGCCATCAGTGAGCCACAAGAGACCCAGTACTTC; CDR3 protein: CAISEPQETQYF
clone size: -; J gene: TRBJ2-3; V gene: TRBV7-6; D gene: -; CDR3 DNA: TGTGCCAGCAGCCCTGGGACACCGTGGGATTCAGATACGCAGTATTTT; CDR3 protein: CASSPGTPWDSDTQYF
clone size: -; J gene: TRBJ1-1; V gene: TRBV10-3; D gene: TRBD1; CDR3 DNA: TGTGCCGGCCGGACAGGGATGTCGGACACTGAAGCTTTCTTT; CDR3 protein: CAGRTGMSDTEAFF
clone size: -; J gene: TRBJ2-3; V gene: TRBV7-2; D gene: -; CDR3 DNA: TGTGCCAGCAGCTTAGGTAGAGGCGGGATGTCAGATACGCAGTATTTT; CDR3 protein: CASSLGRGGMSDTQYF
clone size: -; J gene: TRBJ1-1; V gene: TRBV10-3; D gene: -; CDR3 DNA: TGTGCCATCAGTGGACAGTACACTGAAGCTTTCTTT; CDR3 protein: CAISGQYTEAFF
clone size: -; J gene: TRBJ1-4; V gene: TRBV7-8; D gene: TRBD1; CDR3 DNA: TGTGCCAGCAGCTTATCACAGGGGTTTAAGGAAAAACTGTTTTTT; CDR3 protein: CASSLSQGFKEKLFF